These 10 T cell receptor beta chains came from one sample sequenced in a study of OX40 agonist ivuxolimab in advanced cancers. Sequencing was performed with immunoSEQ multiplex PCR; in TCRdb, only in-frame clones are kept and a portion is missing. The data show 8,900 or so clones, 55% to 75% seen once. This material consisted of CD4+ or CD8+ T cells sorted from blood, taken in a trial of the OX40 agonist ivuxolimab. The receptors shown here come from an adult with an advanced solid tumor such as melanoma, head and neck, liver or kidney cancer.

The chain joins TRBV5-6 to TRBJ1-2, with 7 bases lining up with TRBD1. Germline trimming cut 6 bases from V and 3 bases from J; bases unmatched to any gene: 17. Germline CDR1 SGHDT, CDR2 YYEEEE. This CDR3 spans 17 amino acids. The CDR3 reads CASTPLTGMGSYYGYTF. The CDR3 DNA sequence: TGTGCCAGCACCCCCCTGACAGGGATGGGGAGCTACTATGGCTACACCTTC.

V and J are TRBV2 and TRBJ1-1; tentatively, D is TRBD1 (5 bases). There are 13 residues in the CDR3. V was clipped by 9 bases and J by 0 bases, with 11 bases between them. Germline V CDR1 and CDR2: SNHLY, FYNNEI. CDR3 sequence: CASPGRLNTEAFF. As DNA, the CDR3 is TGTGCCAGTCCAGGGAGGCTGAACACTGAAGCTTTCTTT.

This clone was detected only once. This rearrangement joins TRBV28 to TRBJ1-2, with 7 bases that match TRBD1. Germline lookup yields CDR1 MDHEN and CDR2 SYDVKM. With V trimmed by 6 bases and J by 4 bases, 11 bases remained unmatched. There are 15 residues in the CDR3. The CDR3 loop is CASSGGRQGPYGYTF. CDR3 DNA: TGTGCCAGCAGCGGCGGGCGACAGGGCCCCTATGGCTACACCTTC.

This clone has a single count. This chain uses TRBV19 with TRBJ2-2, with 7 bases aligning to TRBD2. V was pared by 1 base and J by 4 bases, with 6 bases of the junction left unmatched. CDR3 length: 16 amino acids. Germline V gene sequence: CDR1 LNHDA, CDR2 SQIVND (reference sequence). CDR3: CASSIVWGGATGELFF. The CDR3 coding sequence is TGTGCCAGTAGTATAGTTTGGGGAGGGGCCACCGGGGAGCTGTTTTTT.

The gene calls are TRBV5-4 and TRBJ2-7; TRBD2 matches at 11 bases. CDR3 length equals 16 residues. Unmatched junction bases numbered 6, after V lost 4 bases and J lost 0 bases. CDR1 is SGHNT, CDR2 YYREEE, per germline (reference sequence). In DNA, the CDR3 is TGTGCCAGCAGCCAGACTAGCGGGGATACCTCCTACGAGCAGTACTTC. Residues: CASSQTSGDTSYEQYF.

V and J are TRBV7-2 and TRBJ1-1; D possibly corresponds to TRBD1 (5 bases). CDR3 length: 14 residues. The V gene lost 8 bases and the J gene lost 4 bases, with 17 bases spanning the gap. Germline-derived CDR1 and CDR2 are SGHTA and FQGNSA. The CDR3 spells CASWGVSRVTEAFF. Written as DNA, the CDR3 is TGTGCCAGCTGGGGGGTCTCCCGGGTCACTGAAGCTTTCTTT.

In its sample, this clone was seen a few times. The rearrangement joins TRBV7-8 to TRBJ2-5; D assignment may be TRBD1 or TRBD2 (5 bases each). This CDR3 has 15 amino acids. Germline V gene data show CDR1 as SGHVS and CDR2 as FQNEAQ. V dropped 5 bases and J dropped 1 base, with 14 bases sitting between them. CDR3 nucleotide sequence: TGTGCCAGCAGCATCCCGGGACGCCTCCAAGAGACCCAGTACTTC. This codes for CASSIPGRLQETQYF. The full variable domain, in which reference TRBV7-8 and TRBJ2-5 provide the parts outside the CDR3, is GAGVSQSPRYKVAKRGQDVALRCDPISGHVSLFWYQQALGQGPEFLTYFQNEAQLDKSGLPSDRFFAERPEGSVSTLKIQRTQQEDSAVYLCASSIPGRLQETQYFGPGTRLLVL.

V is TRBV14 and J is TRBJ1-1, with 9 nucleotides matching TRBD1. The CDR3 consists of 14 residues. Germline CDR1 is SGHDN and CDR2 is FVKESK. The V and J ends lost 4 bases and 5 bases, in that order; junction bases with no gene match: 5. CDR3 nucleotide sequence: TGTGCCAGCAGCCGACGGGACAGGGCAACTGAAGCTTTCTTT. Residues: CASSRRDRATEAFF.

V usage is TRBV19 and J usage is TRBJ1-1; 8 bases align to TRBD1. J gave up 4 bases and V 11 bases, and 15 bases lay outside the gene matches. Germline CDR1 and CDR2: LNHDA and SQIVND (reference sequence). The CDR3 is 15 residues long. The CDR3 DNA reads as TGTGCCCTAATAAAGACGACAGGGGATAGCACTGAAGCTTTCTTT. Translation gives CALIKTTGDSTEAFF.

A few counts support this clone. The chain carries TRBV27 and TRBJ1-6; tentatively, D is TRBD1 (5 bases). Trimming removed 6 bases at V and 18 bases at J, with 24 bases between. This CDR3 has 14 amino acids. Looked up from germline, CDR1 is MNHEY and CDR2 is SMNVEV (reference sequence). This CDR3 reads CASSSASGVGGSHF. The CDR3 DNA follows: TGTGCCAGCAGCTCCGCATCGGGGGTGGGAGGGAGCCACTTT.